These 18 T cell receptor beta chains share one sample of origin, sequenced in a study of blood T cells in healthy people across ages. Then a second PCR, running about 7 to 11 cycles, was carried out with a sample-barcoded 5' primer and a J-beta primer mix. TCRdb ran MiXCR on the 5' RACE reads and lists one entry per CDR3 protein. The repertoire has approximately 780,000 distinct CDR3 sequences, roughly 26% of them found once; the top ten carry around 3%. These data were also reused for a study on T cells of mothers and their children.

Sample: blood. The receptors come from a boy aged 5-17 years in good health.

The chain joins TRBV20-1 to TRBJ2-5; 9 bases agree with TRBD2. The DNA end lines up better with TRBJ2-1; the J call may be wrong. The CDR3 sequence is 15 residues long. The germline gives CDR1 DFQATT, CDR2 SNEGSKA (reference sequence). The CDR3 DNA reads TGCAGTGCTAGGGATACGGGACTAGCATGGGCTGAGCAGTTCTTC. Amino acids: CSARDTGLAWAEQFF.

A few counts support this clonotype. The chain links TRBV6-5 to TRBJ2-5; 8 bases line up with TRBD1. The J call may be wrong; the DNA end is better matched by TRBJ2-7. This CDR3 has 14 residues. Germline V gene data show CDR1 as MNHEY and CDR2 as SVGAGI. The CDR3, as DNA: TGTGCCAGCAGTTACAAGGACAGGGCTGACGAGCAGTACTTC. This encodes CASSYKDRADEQYF.

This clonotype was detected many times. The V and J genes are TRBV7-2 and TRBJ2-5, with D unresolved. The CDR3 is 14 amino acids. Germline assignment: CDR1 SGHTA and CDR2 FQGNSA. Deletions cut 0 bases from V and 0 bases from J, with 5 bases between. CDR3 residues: CASSLAAYQETQYF. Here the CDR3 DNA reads TGTGCCAGCAGCTTAGCAGCGTACCAAGAGACCCAGTACTTC.

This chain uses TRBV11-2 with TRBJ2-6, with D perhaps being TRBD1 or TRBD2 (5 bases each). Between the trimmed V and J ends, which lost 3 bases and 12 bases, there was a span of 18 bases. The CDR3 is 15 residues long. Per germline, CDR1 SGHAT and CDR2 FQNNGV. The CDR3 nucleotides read TGTGCCAGCAGCTTCCGGGCTTCTGGGACCAGCGTCCTGACTTTC. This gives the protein CASSFRASGTSVLTF.

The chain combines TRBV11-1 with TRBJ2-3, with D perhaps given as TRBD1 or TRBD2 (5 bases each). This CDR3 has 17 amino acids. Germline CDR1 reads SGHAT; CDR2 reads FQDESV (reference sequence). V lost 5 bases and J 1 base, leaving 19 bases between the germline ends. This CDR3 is CASSPVRGARGTDTQYF. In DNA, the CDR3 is TGTGCCAGCAGCCCGGTACGGGGAGCCAGGGGCACAGATACGCAGTATTTT.

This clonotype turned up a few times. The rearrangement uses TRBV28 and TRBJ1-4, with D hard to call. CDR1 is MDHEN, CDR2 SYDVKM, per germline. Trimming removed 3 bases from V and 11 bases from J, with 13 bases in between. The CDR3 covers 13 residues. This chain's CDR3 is CASSFDRAGKLFF. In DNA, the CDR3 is TGTGCCAGCAGTTTCGACCGTGCTGGGAAACTGTTTTTT.

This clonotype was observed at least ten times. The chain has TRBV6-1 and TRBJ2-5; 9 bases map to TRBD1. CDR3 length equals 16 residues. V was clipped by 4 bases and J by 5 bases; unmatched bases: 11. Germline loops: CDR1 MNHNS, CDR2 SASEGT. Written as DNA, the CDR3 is TGTGCCAGCAGTGCCCACACCGGGACAGGGTGGGAGACCCAGTACTTC. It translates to CASSAHTGTGWETQYF.

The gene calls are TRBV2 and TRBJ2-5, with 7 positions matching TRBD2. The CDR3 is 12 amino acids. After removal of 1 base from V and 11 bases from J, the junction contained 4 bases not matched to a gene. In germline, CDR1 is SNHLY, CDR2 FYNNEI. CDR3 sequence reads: CASSEGWREQYF. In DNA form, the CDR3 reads TGTGCCAGCAGTGAAGGTTGGCGGGAGCAGTACTTC.

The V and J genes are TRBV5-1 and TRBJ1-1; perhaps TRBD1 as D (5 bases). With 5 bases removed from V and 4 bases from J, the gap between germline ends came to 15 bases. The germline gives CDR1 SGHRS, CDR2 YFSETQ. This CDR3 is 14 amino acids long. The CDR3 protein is CASSHGTLRTEAFF. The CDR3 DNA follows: TGCGCCAGCAGTCATGGGACCCTACGCACTGAAGCTTTCTTT.

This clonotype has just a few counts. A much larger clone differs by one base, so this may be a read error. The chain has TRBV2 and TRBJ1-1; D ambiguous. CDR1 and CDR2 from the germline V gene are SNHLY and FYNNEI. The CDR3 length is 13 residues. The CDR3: CAGSGTSHAEAFF. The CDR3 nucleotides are TGTGCCGGCAGTGGCACCTCCCACGCTGAAGCTTTCTTT. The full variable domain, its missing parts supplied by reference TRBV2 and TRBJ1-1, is EPEVTQTPSHQVTQMGQEVILRCVPISNHLYFYWYRQILGQKVEFLVSFYNNEISEKSEIFDDQFSVERPDGSNFTLKIRSTKLEDSAMYFCAGSGTSHAEAFFGQGTRLTVV.

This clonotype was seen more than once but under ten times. DNA for the CDR3: TGTGCCAGCAGCTCCCTACAGGGGTCGCGCACCGGGGAGCTGTTTTTT. This sequence encodes CASSSLQGSRTGELFF. This rearrangement joins TRBV7-6 to TRBJ2-2; TRBD1 agrees at 7 bases. Trimming removed 4 bases from V and 4 bases from J; junction bases left unmatched: 9. CDR1 SGHVS and CDR2 FNYEAQ come from the germline V gene. This CDR3 has 16 residues.

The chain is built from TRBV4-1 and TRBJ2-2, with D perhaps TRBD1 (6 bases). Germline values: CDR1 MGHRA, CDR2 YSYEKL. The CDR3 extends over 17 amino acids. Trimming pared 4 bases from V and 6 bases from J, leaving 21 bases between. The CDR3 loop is CASSRNDPIQGSGELFF. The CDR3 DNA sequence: TGCGCCAGCAGCCGAAACGACCCTATACAGGGATCCGGGGAGCTGTTTTTT.

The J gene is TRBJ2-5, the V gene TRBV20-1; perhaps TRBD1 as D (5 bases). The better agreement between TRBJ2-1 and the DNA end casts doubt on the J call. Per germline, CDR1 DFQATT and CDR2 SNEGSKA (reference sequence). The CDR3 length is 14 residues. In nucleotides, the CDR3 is TGCAGTGCTAGAGATCAGAGACAGCTGGATGAGCAGTTCTTC. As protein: CSARDQRQLDEQFF.

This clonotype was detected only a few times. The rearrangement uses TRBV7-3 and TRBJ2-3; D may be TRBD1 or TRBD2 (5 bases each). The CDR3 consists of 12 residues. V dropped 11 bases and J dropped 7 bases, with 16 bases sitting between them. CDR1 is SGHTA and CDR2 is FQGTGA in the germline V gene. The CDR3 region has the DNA TGTGCCGTGACCCGAGGGGAACATACGCAGTATTTT. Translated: CAVTRGEHTQYF.

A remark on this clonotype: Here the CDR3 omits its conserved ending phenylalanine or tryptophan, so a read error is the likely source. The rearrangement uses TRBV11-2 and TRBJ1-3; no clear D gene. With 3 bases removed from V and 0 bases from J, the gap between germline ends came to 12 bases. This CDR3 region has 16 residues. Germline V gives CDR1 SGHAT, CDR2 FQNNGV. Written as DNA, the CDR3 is TGTGCCAGCAGCTTTGAGCAGGCCCTCTCTGGAAACACCATATATTCT. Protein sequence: CASSFEQALSGNTIYS.

CDR3 region: CASSLAGGGVAKNIQYF. CDR3 nucleotide sequence: TGTGCCAGCAGCTTAGCAGGCGGGGGGGTAGCCAAAAACATTCAGTACTTC. The V call is TRBV7-8, the J call TRBJ2-4; 9 bases map to TRBD2. This CDR3 is built from 17 residues. V was clipped by 0 bases and J by 0 bases; unmatched bases: 3. The germline V gene encodes CDR1 SGHVS and CDR2 FQNEAQ.

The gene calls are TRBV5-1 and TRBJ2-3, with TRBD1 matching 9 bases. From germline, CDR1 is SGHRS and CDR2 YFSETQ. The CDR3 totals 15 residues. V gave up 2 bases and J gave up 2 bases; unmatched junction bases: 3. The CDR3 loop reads CASSLGTGLTDTQYF. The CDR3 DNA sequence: TGCGCCAGCAGCTTAGGGACAGGGCTCACAGATACGCAGTATTTT.

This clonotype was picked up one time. CDR3 nucleotide sequence: TGCAGTGTAGGGGGCAGGGGTGACACTGAAGCTTTCTTT. It translates to CSVGGRGDTEAFF. V is TRBV20-1 and J is TRBJ1-1; the match to TRBD1 covers 7 bases. The germline V gene has CDR1 DFQATT and CDR2 SNEGSKA (reference sequence). CDR3 length: 13 amino acids. The V gene end was trimmed by 7 bases and the J gene end by 3 bases; junction bases not matched to a gene: 8.